This T cell receptor (beta chain) comes out of a study of memory CD4+ T cells and cytomegalovirus serostatus. For the study at large: Of the healthy Belgian adults, 9 were CMV seropositive and about 24 seronegative.

The sort gate was single viable CD3+CD4+CD8-CD45RO+ cells for memory CD4+ T cells. Some clones are missing from TCRdb's copy, which holds only in-frame ones; the method was immunoSEQ multiplex PCR. The repertoire holds under 50,000 clones, with around three quarters as singletons. The source is an adult in good health and CMV-seropositive. Sample: memory CD4+ T cells from blood.

The DNA for the CDR3 is TGCGCCAGCAGCCATACTGCGAACACCGGGGAGCTGTTTTTT. As protein: CASSHTANTGELFF. V is TRBV4-1 and J is TRBJ2-2; D is ambiguous. CDR3 length equals 14 residues. Germline loops: CDR1 MGHRA, CDR2 YSYEKL. V dropped 3 bases and J dropped 0 bases, with 5 bases sitting between them.